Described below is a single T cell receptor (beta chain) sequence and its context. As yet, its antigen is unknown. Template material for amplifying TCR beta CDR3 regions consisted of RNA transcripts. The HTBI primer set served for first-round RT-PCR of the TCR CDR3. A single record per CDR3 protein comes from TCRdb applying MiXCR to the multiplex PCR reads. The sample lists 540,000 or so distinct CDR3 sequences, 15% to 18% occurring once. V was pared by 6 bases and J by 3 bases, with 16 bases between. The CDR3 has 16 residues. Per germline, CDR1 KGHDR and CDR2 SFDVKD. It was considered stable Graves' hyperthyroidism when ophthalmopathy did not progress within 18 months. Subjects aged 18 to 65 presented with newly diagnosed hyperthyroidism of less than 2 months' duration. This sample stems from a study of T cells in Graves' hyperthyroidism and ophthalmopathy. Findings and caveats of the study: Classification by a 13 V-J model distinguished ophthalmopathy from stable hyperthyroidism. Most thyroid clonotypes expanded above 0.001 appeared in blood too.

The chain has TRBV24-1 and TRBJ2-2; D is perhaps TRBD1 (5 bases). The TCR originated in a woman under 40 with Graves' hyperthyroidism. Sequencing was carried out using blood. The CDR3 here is CATSRRQGGDTGELFF. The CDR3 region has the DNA TGTGCCACCAGTAGACGGCAGGGCGGAGACACCGGGGAGCTGTTTTTT.